What follows describes a single T cell receptor beta chain. Trimming cost V 8 bases and J 2 bases; bases outside gene matches: 5. Germline V gene data show CDR1 as LNHDA and CDR2 as SQIVND (reference sequence). The CDR3 runs to 14 residues. As handled by the study authors: Nucleated cell number was recorded as an estimate derived from reference gene primer amplification. Assay: immunoSEQ multiplex PCR; the TCRdb copy retains only in-frame clones and omits some. V and J calls and clone size come straight from that table; D and trimming were deduced from the DNA. The sample carries approximately 69,000 clones, about 73% recorded once. The sample comes from a study of blood T cell repertoires in COVID-19. Study-level background: Samples came from the United States, Italy and Spain, spanning acute and convalescent COVID-19. Nucleic acid was either cDNA or gDNA, and it came from T cells, B-cell-depleted T cells, or PBMCs.

The J gene is TRBJ2-3, the V gene TRBV19; TRBD1 aligns across 9 bases. The sample taken for sequencing was peripheral blood. The source of this sequence is a man aged 55 to 69 with acute or convalescent COVID-19. CDR3 region: CASGDRVDTDTQYF. The DNA of the CDR3 is TGTGCCAGTGGGGACAGGGTTGACACAGATACGCAGTATTTT. Using reference TRBV19 and TRBJ2-3 for the parts outside the CDR3, the full variable domain is DGGITQSPKYLFRKEGQNVTLSCEQNLNHDAMYWYRQDPGQGLRLIYYSQIVNDFQKGDIAEGYSVSREKKESFPLTVTSAQKNPTAFYLCASGDRVDTDTQYFGPGTRLTVL.